Sequencing of this T cell receptor beta chain was carried out in a study of long-term antiretroviral therapy in people with HIV. Whole-study results and caveats: HIV repertoires had narrower CDR3 length ranges than controls.

With survey level as its setting, the immunoSEQ assay was v3.0. Assay: immunoSEQ multiplex PCR; the TCRdb copy retains only in-frame clones and omits some. The sample contains about 23,000 clones, 80% to 85% of which appear only once. CDR3 length equals 15 residues. Germline V gene sequence: CDR1 LNHDA, CDR2 SQIVND (reference sequence). Trimming removed 5 bases from V and 2 bases from J; junction bases left unmatched: 6. The study drew at least one pre-ART and at least two post-ART PBMC samples from every donor. Treatment for every participant with HIV took place in the United States. Details on this clone: Its antigen is unidentified.

The J gene is TRBJ2-5, the V gene TRBV19, with 9 positions matching TRBD1. The sequencing here drew on unsorted PBMCs, taken approximately 4.5 years after starting antiretroviral therapy. The source is a man aged 25 to 40 with HIV. The CDR3 sequence: CASSPRDRDQETQYF. CDR3 DNA sequence: TGTGCCAGTAGTCCCCGGGACAGGGATCAAGAGACCCAGTACTTC. Full variable domain (outside the CDR3, taken from reference TRBV19 and TRBJ2-5): DGGITQSPKYLFRKEGQNVTLSCEQNLNHDAMYWYRQDPGQGLRLIYYSQIVNDFQKGDIAEGYSVSREKKESFPLTVTSAQKNPTAFYLCASSPRDRDQETQYFGPGTRLLVL.